This entry features one T cell receptor beta chain sequence. Its antigen is not known. Per sample, at least 6 micrograms of total RNA were extracted. This sample is drawn from a study of blood T cells in healthy people across ages. Study outcomes and limitations: Since the PBMCs were unsorted, naive and antigen-experienced cells could not be conclusively compared.

Germline loops: CDR1 DFQATT, CDR2 SNEGSKA (reference sequence). V lost 6 bases to trimming and J lost 5 bases; unmatched junction nucleotides: 7. The CDR3 extends over 13 amino acids. The authors ran a second PCR of roughly 6 to 11 cycles using a sample-barcoded 5' primer and a J-beta primer mix. TCRdb analysed the 5' RACE reads with MiXCR anew, one entry per CDR3 protein. Of approximately 900,000 distinct CDR3 sequences in the sample, under 50% were seen once. This clonotype originated in a man aged 25 to 40 in good health. The sequenced material came from blood. The chain links TRBV20-1 to TRBJ1-1, with TRBD1 matching over 9 bases. The CDR3: CSANPTGGTEAFF. For the CDR3, the DNA is TGCAGTGCGAATCCGACAGGGGGAACTGAAGCTTTCTTT.